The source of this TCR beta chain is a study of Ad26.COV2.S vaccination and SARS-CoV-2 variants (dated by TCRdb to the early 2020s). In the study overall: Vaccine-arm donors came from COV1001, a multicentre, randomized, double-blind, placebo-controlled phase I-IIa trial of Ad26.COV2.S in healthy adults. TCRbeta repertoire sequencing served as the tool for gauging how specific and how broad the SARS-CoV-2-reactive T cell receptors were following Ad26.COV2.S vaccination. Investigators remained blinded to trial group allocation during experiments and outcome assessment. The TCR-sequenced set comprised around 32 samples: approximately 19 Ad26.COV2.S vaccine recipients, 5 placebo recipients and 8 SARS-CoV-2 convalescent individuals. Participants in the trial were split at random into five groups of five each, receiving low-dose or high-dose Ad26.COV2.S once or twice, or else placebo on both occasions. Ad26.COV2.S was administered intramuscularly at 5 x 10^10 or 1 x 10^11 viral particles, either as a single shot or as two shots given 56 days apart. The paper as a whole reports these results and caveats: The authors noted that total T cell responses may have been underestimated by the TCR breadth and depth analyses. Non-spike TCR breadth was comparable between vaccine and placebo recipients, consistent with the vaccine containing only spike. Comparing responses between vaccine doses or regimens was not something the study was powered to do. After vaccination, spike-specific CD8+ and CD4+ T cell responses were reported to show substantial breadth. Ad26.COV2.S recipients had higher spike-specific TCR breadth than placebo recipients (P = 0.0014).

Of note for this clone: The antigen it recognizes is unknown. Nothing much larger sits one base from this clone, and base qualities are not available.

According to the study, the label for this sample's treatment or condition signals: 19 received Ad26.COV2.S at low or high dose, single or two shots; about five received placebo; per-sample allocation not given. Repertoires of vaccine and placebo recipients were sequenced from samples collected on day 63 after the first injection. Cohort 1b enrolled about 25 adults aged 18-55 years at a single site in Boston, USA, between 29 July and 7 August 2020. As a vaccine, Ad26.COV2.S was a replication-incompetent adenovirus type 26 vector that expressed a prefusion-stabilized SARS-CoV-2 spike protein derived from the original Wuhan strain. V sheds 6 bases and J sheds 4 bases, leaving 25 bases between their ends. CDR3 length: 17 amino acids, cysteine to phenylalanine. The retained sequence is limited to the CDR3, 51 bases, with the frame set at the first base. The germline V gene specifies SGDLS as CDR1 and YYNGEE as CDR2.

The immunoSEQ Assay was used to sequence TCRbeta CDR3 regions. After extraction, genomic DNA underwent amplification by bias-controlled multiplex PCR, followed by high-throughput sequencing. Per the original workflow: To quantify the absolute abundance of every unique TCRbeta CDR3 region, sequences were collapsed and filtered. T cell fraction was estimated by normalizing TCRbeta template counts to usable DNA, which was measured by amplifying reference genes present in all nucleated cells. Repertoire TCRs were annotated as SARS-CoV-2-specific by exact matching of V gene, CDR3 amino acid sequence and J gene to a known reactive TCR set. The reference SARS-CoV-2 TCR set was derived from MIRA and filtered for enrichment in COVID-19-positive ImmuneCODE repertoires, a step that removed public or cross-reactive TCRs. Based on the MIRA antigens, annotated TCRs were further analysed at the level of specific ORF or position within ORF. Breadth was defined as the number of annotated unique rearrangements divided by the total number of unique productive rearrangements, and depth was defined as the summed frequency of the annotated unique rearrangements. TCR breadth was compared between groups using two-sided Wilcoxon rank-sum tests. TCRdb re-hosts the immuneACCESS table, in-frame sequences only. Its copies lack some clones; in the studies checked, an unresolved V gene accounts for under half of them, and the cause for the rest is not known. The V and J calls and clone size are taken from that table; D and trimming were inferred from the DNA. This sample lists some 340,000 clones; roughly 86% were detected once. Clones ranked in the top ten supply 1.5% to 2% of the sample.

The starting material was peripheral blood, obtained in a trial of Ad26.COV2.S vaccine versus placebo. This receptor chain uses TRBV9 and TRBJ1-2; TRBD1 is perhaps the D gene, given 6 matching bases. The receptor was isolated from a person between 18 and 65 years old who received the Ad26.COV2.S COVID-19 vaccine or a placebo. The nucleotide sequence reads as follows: TGTGCCAGCACAGGACAGACTGAAGGATTGGGCAGCTATGGCTACACCTTC. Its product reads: CASTGQTEGLGSYGYTF.